Sequencing of this T cell receptor beta chain was carried out in a study of STAT5B mutations in CD4+ large granular lymphocyte leukemia. Study-wide context: Among healthy donors, a particular HLA allele went with more CDR3 'QG' motifs. General study points: No patients shared main leukemic clonotypes, though about 24% appeared at low frequency elsewhere. 8/27 top patient clones versus 2/35 control clones were TRBV06-family.

Germline assignment: CDR1 MDHEN and CDR2 SYDVKM. V was shortened by 5 bases and J by 1 base, with 3 bases between the two germline ends. CDR3 length equals 11 residues. Healthy controls were blood donor buffy coats. About this clone: The antigen is not known.

Data came from immunoSEQ multiplex PCR; TCRdb stores just in-frame clones and leaves some out. The table lists around 37,000 clones, under 85% of them singletons. The clonotype was recovered from a human donor in good health. Sequencing was done on a sample of CD4+ T cells from blood buffy coats. This rearrangement joins TRBV28 to TRBJ2-7; the D is unclear. CDR3 bases: TGTGCCAGCAGTAGGTCCTACGAGCAGTACTTC. Protein sequence: CASSRSYEQYF.